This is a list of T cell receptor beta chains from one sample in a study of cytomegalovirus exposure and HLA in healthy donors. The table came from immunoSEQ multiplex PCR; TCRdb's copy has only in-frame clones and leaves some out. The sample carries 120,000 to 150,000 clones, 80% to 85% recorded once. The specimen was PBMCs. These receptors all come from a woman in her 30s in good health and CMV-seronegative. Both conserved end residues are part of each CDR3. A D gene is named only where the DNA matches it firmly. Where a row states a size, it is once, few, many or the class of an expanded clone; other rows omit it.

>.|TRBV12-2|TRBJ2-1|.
TGTGCAAGTCGCCCTCCCCTCGGACAGCTTAGGAATGAGCAGTTCTTC
CASRPPLGQLRNEQFF
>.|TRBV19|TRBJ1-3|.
TGTGCCAGTAGTATGGATAGACAGACCTCTGGAAACACCATATATTTT
CASSMDRQTSGNTIYF
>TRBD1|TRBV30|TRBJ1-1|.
TGTGCCTGGAAGGGACAGGGGGCTAGTGGCACTGAAGCTTTCTTT
CAWKGQGASGTEAFF
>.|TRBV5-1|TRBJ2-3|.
TGCGCCAGCAGCGAGCGGTGGACCGAAGTTCCTAGCACAGATACGCAGTATTTT
CASSERWTEVPSTDTQYF
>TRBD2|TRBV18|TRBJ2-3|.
TGTGCCAGCTCACCACGGCCGTCTAGCGGGGCCCTCCCCACAGATACGCAGTATTTT
CASSPRPSSGALPTDTQYF
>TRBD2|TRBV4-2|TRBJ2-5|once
TGTGCCAGCAGCCAAGAACGGGGGGGCGGGGAGACCCAGTACTTC
CASSQERGGGETQYF
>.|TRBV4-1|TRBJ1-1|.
TGCGCCAGCAGCCAGACAGCGAACACTGAAGCTTTCTTT
CASSQTANTEAFF
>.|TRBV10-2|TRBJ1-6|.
TGCGCCAGCAGTACTATTAATTCACCCCTCCACTTT
CASSTINSPLHF
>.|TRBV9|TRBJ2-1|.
TGTGCCAGCAGCGTAGCAGTAAGGGGGTTGCGTGAGCAGTTCTTC
CASSVAVRGLREQFF
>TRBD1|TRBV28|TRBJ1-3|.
TGTGCCAGCAGTTCCCCGACAGGGGCTCACTCTGGAAACACCATATATTTT
CASSSPTGAHSGNTIYF
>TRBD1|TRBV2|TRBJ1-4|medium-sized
TGTGCCAGCAGTATGACAGGGGAGCAGGAAAAACTGTTTTTT
CASSMTGEQEKLFF
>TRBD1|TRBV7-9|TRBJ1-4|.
TGTGCCAGCAGCCAGCGGACAGGGAATGAAAAACTGTTTTTT
CASSQRTGNEKLFF
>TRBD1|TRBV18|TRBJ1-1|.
TGTGCCAGCTCTCCGGGACAGGGCACTGAAGCTTTCTTT
CASSPGQGTEAFF
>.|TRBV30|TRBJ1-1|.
TGTGCCTGGAGTGCTCTTTTGGCGGTCTCGAACACTGAAGCTTTCTTT
CAWSALLAVSNTEAFF
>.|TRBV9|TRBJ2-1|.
TGTGCCAGCAGCGTGGGTGGACACTACAATGAGCAGTTCTTC
CASSVGGHYNEQFF
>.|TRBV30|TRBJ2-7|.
TGTGCCTGGAGAGAAGGGGTCCCTGGCTCCTACGAGCAGTACTTC
CAWREGVPGSYEQYF
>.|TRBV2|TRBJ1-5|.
TGTGCCAGCGCTGACAATAGCAATCAGCCCCAGCATTTT
CASADNSNQPQHF
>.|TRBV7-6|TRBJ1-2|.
TGTGCCAGCAGCTTAGGGGAGGGGACCGCTAACTATGGCTACACCTTC
CASSLGEGTANYGYTF
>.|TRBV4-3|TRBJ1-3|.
TGCGCCAGCAGCCAAGATCAGGGGTCTGGAAACACCATATATTTT
CASSQDQGSGNTIYF
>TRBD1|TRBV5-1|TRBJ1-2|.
TGCGCCAGCAGCCACGGGACAGAAAGCTACACCTTC
CASSHGTESYTF
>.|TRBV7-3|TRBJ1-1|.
TGTGCCAGCAGCCCGAGGGGGGGGCGATTAGGGGGAACTGAAGCTTTCTTT
CASSPRGGRLGGTEAFF
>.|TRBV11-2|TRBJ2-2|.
TGTGCCAGCAGCCGGTTGGGACTCACCGGGGAGCTGTTTTTT
CASSRLGLTGELFF
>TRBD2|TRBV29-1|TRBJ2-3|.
TGCAGCGTGAGATGGGGGGGTAGCACAGATACGCAGTATTTT
CSVRWGGSTDTQYF
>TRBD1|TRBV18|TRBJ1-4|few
TGTGCCAGCTCACGACAGGGAGCAACTAATGAAAAACTGTTTTTT
CASSRQGATNEKLFF
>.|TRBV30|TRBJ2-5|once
TGTGCCGGAACAGAAGGGGGGGGAGAGACCCAGTACTTC
CAGTEGGGETQYF
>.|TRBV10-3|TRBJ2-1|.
TGTGCCATCAGGGAGGGTGGGACTTTGTTAAATGAGCAGTTCTTC
CAIREGGTLLNEQFF